A selection of T cell receptor beta chains follows, all from one sample in a study of technical replicates of blood from several donors. TCRdb's copy holds only in-frame clones and misses some; the assay was immunoSEQ multiplex PCR. The table lists approximately 80,000 clones, 89% of them singletons, with less than 0.5% in the top ten. What was sequenced was T cells isolated from PBMCs. All receptors derive from a human donor in good health. CDR3s include the opening cysteine and the closing phenylalanine or tryptophan.

V gene,J gene,CDR3 protein
TRBV7-2,TRBJ2-1,CASSLPRTSGSNEQFF
TRBV7-2,TRBJ1-1,CASSLGAHRNTEAFF
TRBV29-1,TRBJ1-1,CSVATSEDTEAFF
TRBV18,TRBJ2-1,CATRPRQGEDEQFF
TRBV18,TRBJ1-2,CASSPLQNGYTF
TRBV5-1,TRBJ1-4,CASRVGGNEKLFF
TRBV2,TRBJ2-7,CASSETGGSLEQYF
TRBV4-1,TRBJ2-7,CASSQDREGLGSYEQYF
TRBV9,TRBJ1-1,CASSPPGTLNTEAFF
TRBV29-1,TRBJ2-7,CSVGTGNSYEQYF
TRBV11-2,TRBJ2-7,CASSLAGRSYEQYF
TRBV11-2,TRBJ2-1,CASSPQGAFYNEQFF
TRBV19,TRBJ1-1,CASAGWAGNTEAFF
TRBV9,TRBJ1-2,CASSVEGDRGAYGYTF
TRBV11-2,TRBJ2-7,CASSLDRTGASYEQYF
TRBV7-9,TRBJ2-2,CASYRSGRNTGELFF
TRBV5-1,TRBJ2-1,CASGVTTGTYNEQFF
TRBV19,TRBJ2-5,CASSMSGGEVGTQYF
TRBV6-4,TRBJ1-1,CASSDLPGQNTEAFF
TRBV4-1,TRBJ2-1,CASSHLDLAGNEQFF
TRBV5-1,TRBJ1-2,CASSLSKEASYGYTF
TRBV14,TRBJ1-4,CASSRTATNEKLFF
TRBV29-1,TRBJ1-1,CSVDRSGGAYTEAFF
TRBV11-2,TRBJ2-7,CASSRGSSYEQYF
TRBV18,TRBJ1-1,CASSPPGGVTEAFF
TRBV6-1,TRBJ2-5,CATKSLSGQETQYF
TRBV10-3,TRBJ1-2,CAISEATGLTYGYTF
TRBV6-5,TRBJ2-7,CASSYAGDYEQYF
TRBV5-8,TRBJ2-2,CASRGRLPGGELFF
TRBV19,TRBJ1-4,CASSPPGQGTKLFF
TRBV9,TRBJ1-1,CASSPETGTNTEAFF
TRBV6-6,TRBJ2-1,CASRRTSENNEQFF
TRBV20-1,TRBJ1-1,CSANPRTEAFF
TRBV29-1,TRBJ2-1,CSAMGGSYNEQFF
TRBV30,TRBJ2-5,CAWSRGLRETQYF
TRBV19,TRBJ2-2,CASNGPGDTGELFF
TRBV9,TRBJ2-3,CASSVVAGGGDTQYF
TRBV18,TRBJ2-3,CASSPEASGSTDTQYF
TRBV16,TRBJ2-4,CASSSHRAAKNIQYF
TRBV2,TRBJ2-7,CASNLPDRGKLYEQYF
TRBV27,TRBJ1-5,CASSSFGTGKLNQPQHF
TRBV4-2,TRBJ1-1,CASSPGGTIMNTEAFF
TRBV29-1,TRBJ2-2,CSVTGERNTGELFF
TRBV5-1,TRBJ2-7,CASSLYPQGQRDEQYF
TRBV19,TRBJ1-2,CASQGQGNYGYTF